The 20 T cell receptor beta chains given below trace back to one sample, sequenced in a study of blood T cells in healthy people across ages. A J-beta primer mix and a sample-barcoded 5' primer were used in a second PCR of roughly 6 to 11 cycles. One entry per CDR3 protein results from TCRdb running MiXCR on the 5' RACE reads. The repertoire consists of fewer than 1,200,000 distinct CDR3 sequences, with approximately 26% occurring once and the leading ten covering approximately 0.71%. This same sample was also part of a study on T cells of mothers and their children.

The source material was blood. These TCRs come from a girl aged 2-15 years in good health.

The V call is TRBV15, the J call TRBJ2-5, with D possibly being TRBD2 (5 bases). The germline V and J ends were trimmed by 5 bases and 4 bases, with 11 bases remaining between them. This CDR3 has 13 amino acids. Germline CDR1 and CDR2: LNHNV and YYDKDF (reference sequence). The CDR3 loop is CATSGWRVETQYF. The DNA for the CDR3 is TGTGCCACCAGCGGTTGGCGGGTAGAGACCCAGTACTTC.

The chain links TRBV7-8 to TRBJ1-5; a weak D match, TRBD1 (6 bases). CDR1 and CDR2 from the germline V gene are SGHVS and FQNEAQ. V dropped 6 bases and J dropped 6 bases, with 27 bases sitting between them. This CDR3 has 18 amino acids. The CDR3, as DNA: TGTGCCAGCAGTCCGGGGGGGCCGACAGTCAGGAGCTTTCAGCCCCAGCATTTT. This gives the protein CASSPGGPTVRSFQPQHF.

This clonotype was detected a few times. The V and J genes are TRBV4-2 and TRBJ2-7; 12 nucleotides agree with TRBD2. The CDR3 extends over 17 amino acids. CDR1 LGHNA and CDR2 YNFKEQ come from the germline V gene. V gave up 4 bases and J gave up 4 bases; unmatched junction bases: 11. DNA of the CDR3: TGTGCCAGCAGCCCCCACTTTACTAGCGGGAGGCCTTACGAGCAGTACTTC. This translates into CASSPHFTSGRPYEQYF.

This clonotype was recorded a few times. This rearrangement joins TRBV7-2 to TRBJ2-1, with 9 bases that match TRBD2. The CDR3 extends over 16 amino acids. Germline V lookup: CDR1 SGHTA, CDR2 FQGNSA. V shed 4 bases, J shed 9 bases, and the junction held 13 bases outside the gene matches. The CDR3 DNA reads TGTGCCAGCAGCTCCCGGGTTAGCGGGAGTTATGGTGAGCAGTTCTTC. It translates to CASSSRVSGSYGEQFF. Full variable domain (rest looked up from reference TRBV7-2 and TRBJ2-1): GAGVSQSPSNKVTEKGKDVELRCDPISGHTALYWYRQSLGQGLEFLIYFQGNSAPDKSGLPSDRFSAERTGGSVSTLTIQRTQQEDSAVYLCASSSRVSGSYGEQFFGPGTRLTVL.

This clonotype was seen only a few times. J is TRBJ2-3 and V is TRBV27; TRBD2 matches 12 bases. The length of the CDR3 is 17 residues. The V gene end was trimmed by 2 bases and the J gene end by 4 bases; junction bases not matched to a gene: 7. Germline CDR1 reads MNHEY; CDR2 reads SMNVEV (reference sequence). CDR3 in amino acids: CASSLLLAGGPSDTQYF. Written as DNA, the CDR3 is TGTGCCAGCAGTTTACTCCTAGCGGGAGGGCCATCAGATACGCAGTATTTT.

This chain connects TRBV12-3 or TRBV12-4 to TRBJ2-3; tentative D call: TRBD1 (6 bases). The CDR3 extends over 15 amino acids. Between the trimmed V and J ends, which lost 5 bases and 0 bases, there was a span of 12 bases. The CDR3 is CASSLDRFSTDTQYF. The DNA for the CDR3 is TGTGCCAGCAGTCTAGACAGGTTTAGCACAGATACGCAGTATTTT.

V and J are TRBV16 and TRBJ1-6, with a possible D match to TRBD1 (5 bases). The V gene's germline CDR1 is KGHSY and CDR2 FQNENV. CDR3 length equals 17 residues. Trimming took 4 bases from V and 2 from J, leaving 15 bases between them. CDR3 amino acids: CASSPQARGTYNSPLHF. CDR3 coding DNA: TGTGCCAGCAGCCCCCAGGCGAGGGGTACCTATAATTCACCCCTCCACTTT.

In this sample, this clonotype turned up a few times. J is TRBJ1-2 and V is TRBV29-1; unclear D gene. Trimming pared 6 bases from V and 8 bases from J, leaving 13 bases between. Germline CDR1 SQVTM, CDR2 ANQGSEA. The CDR3 totals 11 residues. CDR3: CSVGGSGGYTF. DNA for the CDR3: TGCAGCGTAGGAGGGAGTGGCGGCTACACCTTC.

The CDR3 loop reads CASSAPGQGVEQYF. The CDR3 DNA follows: TGTGCCAGCAGCGCACCGGGACAGGGTGTCGAGCAGTACTTC. The chain recombines TRBV7-6 with TRBJ2-7; 9 nucleotides match TRBD1. The CDR3 length is 14 residues. The germline gives CDR1 SGHVS, CDR2 FNYEAQ. V dropped 5 bases and J dropped 6; count of bases not matched to a gene: 8.

There are a few counts of this clonotype. V and J are TRBV10-1 and TRBJ2-5, with TRBD1 matching 11 bases. The J call may not be correct, given that the DNA end is closer to TRBJ2-1. The germline gives CDR1 WNHNN, CDR2 SYGVQD (reference sequence). The CDR3 sequence is 14 residues long. CDR3 loop: CASSEGGQGVGQFF. The CDR3 bases are TGCGCCAGCAGTGAGGGGGGACAGGGGGTAGGGCAGTTCTTC.

This clonotype was observed a few times. V is TRBV5-1 and J is TRBJ2-5, with D tentatively TRBD1 (7 bases). The J call may be in error: the DNA end matches TRBJ2-7 better. This CDR3 is built from 15 residues. Germline V gives CDR1 SGHRS, CDR2 YFSETQ. CDR3: CASSSHTGEVGEQYF. CDR3 DNA: TGCGCCAGCAGCTCCCATACAGGGGAGGTAGGCGAGCAGTACTTC.

This chain links TRBV6-5 with TRBJ2-1, with D perhaps TRBD1 or TRBD2 (5 bases each). Germline CDR1 reads MNHEY; CDR2 reads SVGAGI. Trimming pared 5 bases from V and 1 base from J, leaving 15 bases between. The CDR3 is 16 residues long. In nucleotides, the CDR3 is TGTGCCAGCAGTCCTGCGCTGGGGGTGTCCTACAATGAGCAGTTCTTC. Residues: CASSPALGVSYNEQFF.

This clonotype was counted between two and nine times. The rearrangement joins TRBV29-1 to TRBJ1-1; D is unresolved. The CDR3 totals 12 residues. Germline-derived CDR1 and CDR2 are SQVTM and ANQGSEA. Trimming left V 4 bases short and J 0 bases short, with 6 bases between. In nucleotides, the CDR3 is TGCAGCGTTGGGGTCATGAACACTGAAGCTTTCTTT. Translation gives CSVGVMNTEAFF.

This clonotype was recorded a few times. V is TRBV24-1 and J is TRBJ2-5; TRBD1 aligns across 7 bases. Germline V CDR1 and CDR2: KGHDR, SFDVKD. V lost 1 base to trimming and J lost 5 bases; unmatched junction nucleotides: 9. CDR3 size: 16 residues. In nucleotides, the CDR3 is TGTGCCACCAGTGATTTCTCGAGACAGGGCTTGGAGACCCAGTACTTC. Translating it yields CATSDFSRQGLETQYF.

The CDR3 DNA is TGTGCCAGCAGCTCTGGAACCCTCGGGGCTGGCTACACCTTC. This sequence encodes CASSSGTLGAGYTF. The V call is TRBV7-3, the J call TRBJ1-2; possible D gene TRBD1, 5 bases. Germline CDR1 and CDR2: SGHTA and FQGTGA. CDR3 length: 14 residues. Trimming shortened V by 4 bases and J by 7 bases, and 16 bases separated the two germline ends.

The table lists this clonotype with a few counts. This sequence joins TRBV5-1 and TRBJ2-3; 8 positions agree with TRBD2. The V gene's germline CDR1 is SGHRS and CDR2 YFSETQ. The CDR3 runs 17 residues. After removal of 7 bases from V and 0 bases from J, the junction contained 13 bases not matched to a gene. The CDR3 here is CASGSLSGRSSTDTQYF. The CDR3 coding sequence is TGCGCCAGCGGATCCCTAAGCGGGAGAAGTAGCACAGATACGCAGTATTTT. Supplemented by reference TRBV5-1 and TRBJ2-3, the full variable domain reads KAGVTQTPRYLIKTRGQQVTLSCSPISGHRSVSWYQQTPGQGLQFLFEYFSETQRNKGNFPGRFSGRQFSNSRSEMNVSTLELGDSALYLCASGSLSGRSSTDTQYFGPGTRLTVL.

This clonotype was seen only a few times. The J gene is TRBJ2-5, the V gene TRBV29-1; D is possibly TRBD2 (8 bases). The tail of the sequence fits TRBJ2-1 better, so the J call may be wrong. CDR3 length: 16 amino acids. In germline, CDR1 is SQVTM, CDR2 ANQGSEA. The chain's CDR3 is CSVVGAGDSHYNEQFF. CDR3 coding DNA: TGCAGCGTTGTGGGAGCGGGGGACAGCCACTACAATGAGCAGTTCTTC.

This chain connects TRBV3-1 to TRBJ2-7, with D unresolved. CDR1 and CDR2 from the germline V gene are LGHDT and YNNKEL (reference sequence). This CDR3 has 13 amino acids. Trimming cost V 0 bases and J 0 bases, with 3 bases left between them. CDR3 in amino acids: CASSQEHSYEQYF. The CDR3 DNA reads TGTGCCAGCAGCCAAGAACACTCCTACGAGCAGTACTTC.

This clonotype was seen only a few times. The chain links TRBV28 to TRBJ2-7, with 8 bases that match TRBD1. This CDR3 has 15 residues. The V and J ends lost 6 bases and 2 bases, in that order; junction bases with no gene match: 9. In germline, CDR1 is MDHEN, CDR2 SYDVKM. DNA of the CDR3: TGTGCCAGCAGGTTTCCCGGACAGGGCACCTACGAGCAGTACTTC. This sequence encodes CASRFPGQGTYEQYF.

This rearrangement joins TRBV12-3 or TRBV12-4 to TRBJ2-2; D is uncertain. The V and J ends lost 8 bases and 4 bases respectively, with 11 bases between them. The CDR3 covers 13 residues. CDR3 sequence reads: CASSKSLTGELFF. CDR3 nucleotide sequence: TGTGCCAGCTCCAAAAGCCTCACCGGGGAGCTGTTTTTT.